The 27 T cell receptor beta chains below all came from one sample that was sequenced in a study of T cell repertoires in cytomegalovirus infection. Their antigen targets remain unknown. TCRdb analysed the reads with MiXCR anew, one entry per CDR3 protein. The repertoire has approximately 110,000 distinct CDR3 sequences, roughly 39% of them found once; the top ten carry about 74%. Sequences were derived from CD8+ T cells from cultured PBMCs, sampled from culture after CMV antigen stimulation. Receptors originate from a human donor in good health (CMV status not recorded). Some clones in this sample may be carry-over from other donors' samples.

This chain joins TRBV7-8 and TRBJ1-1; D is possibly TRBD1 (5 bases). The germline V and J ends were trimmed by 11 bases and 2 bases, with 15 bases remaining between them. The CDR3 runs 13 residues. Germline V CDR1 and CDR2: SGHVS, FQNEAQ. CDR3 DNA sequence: TGTGCCTCGTGGGGGGGATCCAACACTGAAGCTTTCTTT. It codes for CASWGGSNTEAFF.

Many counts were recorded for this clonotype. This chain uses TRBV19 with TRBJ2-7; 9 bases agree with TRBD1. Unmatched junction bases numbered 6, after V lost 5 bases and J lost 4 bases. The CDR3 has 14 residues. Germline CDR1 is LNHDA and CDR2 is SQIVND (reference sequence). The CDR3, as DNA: TGTGCCAGTAGTGTGACAGGGGGAAGATACGAGCAGTACTTC. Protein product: CASSVTGGRYEQYF.

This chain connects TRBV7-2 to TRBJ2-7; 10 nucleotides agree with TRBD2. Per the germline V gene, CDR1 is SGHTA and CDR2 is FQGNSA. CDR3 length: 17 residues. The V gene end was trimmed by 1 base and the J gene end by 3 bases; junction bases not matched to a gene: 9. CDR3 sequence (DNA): TGTGCCAGCAGCTTAGGGTCGTTAGCGGGGGGTTTCTACGAGCAGTACTTC. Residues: CASSLGSLAGGFYEQYF.

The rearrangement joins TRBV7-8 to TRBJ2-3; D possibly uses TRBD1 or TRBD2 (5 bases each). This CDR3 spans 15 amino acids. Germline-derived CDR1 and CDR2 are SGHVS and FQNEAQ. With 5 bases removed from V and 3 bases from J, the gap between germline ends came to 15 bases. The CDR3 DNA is TGTGCCAGCAGCCCCCACGGGGCCGGGACAGATACGCAGTATTTT. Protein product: CASSPHGAGTDTQYF.

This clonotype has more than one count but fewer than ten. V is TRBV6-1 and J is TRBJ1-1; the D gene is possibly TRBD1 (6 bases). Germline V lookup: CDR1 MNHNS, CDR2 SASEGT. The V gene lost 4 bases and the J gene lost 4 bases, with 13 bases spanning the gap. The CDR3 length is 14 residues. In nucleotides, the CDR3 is TGTGCCAGCAGTGGGCTCCAGGGGATCACTGAAGCTTTCTTT. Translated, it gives CASSGLQGITEAFF.

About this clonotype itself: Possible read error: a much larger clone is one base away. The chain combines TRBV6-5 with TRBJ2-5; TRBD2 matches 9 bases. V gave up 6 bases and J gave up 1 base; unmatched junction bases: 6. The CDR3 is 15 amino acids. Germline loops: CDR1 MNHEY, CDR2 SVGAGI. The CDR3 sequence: CASSVAGGPQETQYF. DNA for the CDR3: TGTGCCAGCAGCGTGGCGGGGGGGCCCCAAGAGACCCAGTACTTC.

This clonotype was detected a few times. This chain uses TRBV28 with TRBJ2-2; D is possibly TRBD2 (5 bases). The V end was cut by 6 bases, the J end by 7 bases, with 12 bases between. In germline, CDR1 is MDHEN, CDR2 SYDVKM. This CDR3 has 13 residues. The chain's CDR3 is CASSTEGGGELFF. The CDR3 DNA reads TGTGCCAGCAGCACCGAGGGTGGCGGGGAGCTGTTTTTT.

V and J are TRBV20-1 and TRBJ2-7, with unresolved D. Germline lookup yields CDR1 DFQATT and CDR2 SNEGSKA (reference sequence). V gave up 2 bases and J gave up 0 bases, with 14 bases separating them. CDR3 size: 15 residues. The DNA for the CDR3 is TGCAGTGCTAGACCCCTCTACTTGAGCTCCTACGAGCAGTACTTC. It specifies CSARPLYLSSYEQYF.

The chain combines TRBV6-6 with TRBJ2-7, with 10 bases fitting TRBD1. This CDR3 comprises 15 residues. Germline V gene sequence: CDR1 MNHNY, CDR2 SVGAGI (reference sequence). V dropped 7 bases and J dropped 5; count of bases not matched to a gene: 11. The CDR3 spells CASTLYGTGVNEQYF. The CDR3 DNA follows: TGTGCCAGCACCTTATATGGGACAGGGGTAAACGAGCAGTACTTC.

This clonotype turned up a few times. The CDR3 protein is CASSVGTQPTQETQYF. The CDR3 nucleotides are TGTGCCAGCAGCGTAGGTACACAACCTACTCAAGAGACCCAGTACTTC. This chain connects TRBV9 to TRBJ2-5; D gene ambiguous. From germline, CDR1 is SGDLS and CDR2 YYNGEE. CDR3 size: 16 residues. Trimming took 0 bases from V and 2 from J, leaving 14 bases between them.

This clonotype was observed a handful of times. The CDR3 DNA sequence: TGTGCCAGCAGCCAACCTGGACAGGGGCGATCCTACGAGCAGTACTTC. It yields the protein CASSQPGQGRSYEQYF. The rearrangement uses TRBV14 and TRBJ2-7; TRBD1 agrees at 9 bases. CDR1 SGHDN and CDR2 FVKESK come from the germline V gene. Trimming removed 2 bases from V and 1 base from J; junction bases left unmatched: 6. The CDR3 is made up of 16 amino acids.

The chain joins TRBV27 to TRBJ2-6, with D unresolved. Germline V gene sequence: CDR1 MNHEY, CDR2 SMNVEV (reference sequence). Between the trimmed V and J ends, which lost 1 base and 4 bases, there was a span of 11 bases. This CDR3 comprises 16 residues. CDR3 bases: TGTGCCAGCAGTTTATTGGCCCGGCCGGGGGCCAACGTCCTGACTTTC. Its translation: CASSLLARPGANVLTF.

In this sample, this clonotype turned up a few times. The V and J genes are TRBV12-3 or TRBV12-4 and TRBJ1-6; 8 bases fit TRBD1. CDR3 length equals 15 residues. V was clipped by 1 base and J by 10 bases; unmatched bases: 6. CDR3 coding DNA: TGTGCCAGCAGTTTAGAATGGACAGGGATGTCACCCCTCCACTTT. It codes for CASSLEWTGMSPLHF.

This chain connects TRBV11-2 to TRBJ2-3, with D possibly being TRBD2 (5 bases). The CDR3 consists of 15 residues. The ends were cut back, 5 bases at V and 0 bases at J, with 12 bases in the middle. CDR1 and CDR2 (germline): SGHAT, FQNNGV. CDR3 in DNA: TGTGCCAGCAGCCAGACGAGGGTGAGCACAGATACGCAGTATTTT. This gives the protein CASSQTRVSTDTQYF.

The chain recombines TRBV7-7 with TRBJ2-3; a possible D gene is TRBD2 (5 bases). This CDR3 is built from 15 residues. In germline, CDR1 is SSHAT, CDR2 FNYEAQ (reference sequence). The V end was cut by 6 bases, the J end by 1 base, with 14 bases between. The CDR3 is CASSYSARGTDTQYF. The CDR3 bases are TGTGCCAGCAGTTACAGCGCGAGGGGCACAGATACGCAGTATTTT. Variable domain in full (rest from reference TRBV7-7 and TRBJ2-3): GAGVSQSPRYKVTKRGQDVTLRCDPISSHATLYWYQQALGQGPEFLTYFNYEAQPDKSGLPSDRFSAERPEGSISTLTIQRTEQRDSAMYRCASSYSARGTDTQYFGPGTRLTVL.

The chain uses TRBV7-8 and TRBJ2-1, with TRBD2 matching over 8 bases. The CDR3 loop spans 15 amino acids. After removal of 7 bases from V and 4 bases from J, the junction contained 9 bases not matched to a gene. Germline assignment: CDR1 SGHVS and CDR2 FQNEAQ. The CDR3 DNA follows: TGTGCCAGCACCCTCGGGGGGGGAGGGTACAATGAGCAGTTCTTC. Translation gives CASTLGGGGYNEQFF.

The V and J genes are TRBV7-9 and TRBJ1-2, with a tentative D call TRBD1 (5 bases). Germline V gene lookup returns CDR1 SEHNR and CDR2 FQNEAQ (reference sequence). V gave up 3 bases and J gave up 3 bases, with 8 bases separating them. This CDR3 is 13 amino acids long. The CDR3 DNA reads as TGTGCCAGCAGCTTGGGGGACTACTATGGCTACACCTTC. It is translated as CASSLGDYYGYTF.

The CDR3 DNA is TGCAGTGCTAGCGGGCTCCCTCGGCCTGAGCAGTTCTTC. Its protein is CSASGLPRPEQFF. The rearrangement uses TRBV20-1 and TRBJ2-1; the D is unclear. Trimming took 3 bases from V and 9 from J, leaving 15 bases between them. The germline gives CDR1 DFQATT, CDR2 SNEGSKA (reference sequence). The CDR3 runs to 13 residues.

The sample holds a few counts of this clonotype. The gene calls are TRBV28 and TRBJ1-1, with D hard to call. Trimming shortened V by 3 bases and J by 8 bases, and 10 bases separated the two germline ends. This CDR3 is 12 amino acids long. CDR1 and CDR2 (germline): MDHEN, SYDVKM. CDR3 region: CASSFPPKEAFF. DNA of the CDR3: TGTGCCAGCAGTTTCCCCCCCAAAGAAGCTTTCTTT.

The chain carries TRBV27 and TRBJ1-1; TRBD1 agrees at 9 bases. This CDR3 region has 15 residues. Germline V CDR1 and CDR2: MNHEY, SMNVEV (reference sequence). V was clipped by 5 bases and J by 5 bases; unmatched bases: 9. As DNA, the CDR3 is TGTGCCAGCAGTCTCACAGGGGGCCCGGGGACTGAAGCTTTCTTT. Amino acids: CASSLTGGPGTEAFF.

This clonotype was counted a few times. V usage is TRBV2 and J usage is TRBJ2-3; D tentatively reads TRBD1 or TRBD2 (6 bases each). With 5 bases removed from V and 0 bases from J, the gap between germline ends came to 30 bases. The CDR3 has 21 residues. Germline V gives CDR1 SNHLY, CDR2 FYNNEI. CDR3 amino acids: CASSNKLTGSLAELSTDTQYF. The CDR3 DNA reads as TGTGCCAGCAGTAACAAATTGACAGGCTCTTTAGCGGAACTTAGCACAGATACGCAGTATTTT.

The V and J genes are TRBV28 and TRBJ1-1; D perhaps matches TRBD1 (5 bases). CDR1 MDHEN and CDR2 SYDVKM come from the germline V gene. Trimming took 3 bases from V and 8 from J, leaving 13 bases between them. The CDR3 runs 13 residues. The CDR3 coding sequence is TGTGCCAGCAGTTTGGGGCAGGAACTCGAAGCTTTCTTT. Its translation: CASSLGQELEAFF. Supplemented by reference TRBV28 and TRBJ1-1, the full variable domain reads DVKVTQSSRYLVKRTGEKVFLECVQDMDHENMFWYRQDPGLGLRLIYFSYDVKMKEKGDIPEGYSVSREKKERFSLILESASTNQTSMYLCASSLGQELEAFFGQGTRLTVV.

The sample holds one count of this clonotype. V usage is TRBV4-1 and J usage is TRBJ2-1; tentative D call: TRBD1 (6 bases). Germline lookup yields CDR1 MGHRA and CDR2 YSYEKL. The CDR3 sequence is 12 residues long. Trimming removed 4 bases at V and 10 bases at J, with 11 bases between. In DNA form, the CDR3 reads TGCGCCAGCAGCCGAGGACAGACAGAGCAGTTCTTC. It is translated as CASSRGQTEQFF.

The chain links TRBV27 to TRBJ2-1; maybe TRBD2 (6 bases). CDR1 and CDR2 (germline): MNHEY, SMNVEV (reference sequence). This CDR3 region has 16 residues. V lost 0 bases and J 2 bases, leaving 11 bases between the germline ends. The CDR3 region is CASSLSTGDAYNEQFF. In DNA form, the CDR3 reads TGTGCCAGCAGTTTATCGACGGGGGACGCCTACAATGAGCAGTTCTTC.

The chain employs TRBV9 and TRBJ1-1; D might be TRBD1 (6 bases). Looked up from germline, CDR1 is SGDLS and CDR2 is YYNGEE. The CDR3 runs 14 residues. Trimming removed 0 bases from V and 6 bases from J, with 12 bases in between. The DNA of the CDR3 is TGTGCCAGCAGCGTAGTCGGGGGCGCGTCTGAAGCTTTCTTT. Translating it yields CASSVVGGASEAFF.

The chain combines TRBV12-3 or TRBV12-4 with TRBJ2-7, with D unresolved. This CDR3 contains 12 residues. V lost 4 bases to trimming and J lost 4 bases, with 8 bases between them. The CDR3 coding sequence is TGTGCCAGCAGTTACGTTGGATACGAGCAGTACTTC. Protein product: CASSYVGYEQYF.

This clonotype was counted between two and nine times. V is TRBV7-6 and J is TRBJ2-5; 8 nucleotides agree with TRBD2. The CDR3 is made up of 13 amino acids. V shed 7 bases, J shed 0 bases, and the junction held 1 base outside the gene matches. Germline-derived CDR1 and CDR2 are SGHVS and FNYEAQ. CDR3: CASTGGYQETQYF. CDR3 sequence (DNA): TGTGCCAGCACGGGGGGGTACCAAGAGACCCAGTACTTC.